A single sample gave rise to the 7 T cell receptor beta chains below, sequenced in a study of blood T cell repertoires in COVID-19. Measured with immunoSEQ multiplex PCR; TCRdb has only the in-frame clones, and not every one. The data contain 250,000 to 400,000 clones, about 85% of them singletons. Material: PBMCs or T cells enriched from blood (not recorded which). The source is a woman aged 25-40 years who had been exposed to COVID-19.

The chain links TRBV28 to TRBJ1-3; D is unresolved. This CDR3 has 12 amino acids. The ends were cut back, 6 bases at V and 4 bases at J, with 7 bases in the middle. From germline, CDR1 is MDHEN and CDR2 SYDVKM. CDR3 coding DNA: TGTGCCAGCAGCCGCAGGGGAAACACCATATATTTT. It encodes CASSRRGNTIYF.

The V and J genes are TRBV9 and TRBJ2-5, with TRBD1 identical over 8 bases. The CDR3 is made up of 15 amino acids. Unmatched junction bases numbered 6, after V lost 4 bases and J lost 1 base. Germline CDR1 and CDR2: SGDLS and YYNGEE. CDR3 sequence (DNA): TGTGCCAGCAGCCCCCAGGGGGCCTCCCAAGAGACCCAGTACTTC. It yields the protein CASSPQGASQETQYF.

Details on this clone: The junction and the germline gene differ at one end; a read error may be behind it. The gene calls are TRBV5-4 and TRBJ2-1, with a possible D match to TRBD2 (6 bases). CDR1 and CDR2 from the germline V gene are SGHNT and YYREEE (reference sequence). The CDR3 has 14 amino acids. The CDR3 spells CASSPRDSHNEQFF. The CDR3 coding sequence is TGTGCCAGCAGCCCCCGGGACTCCCACAATGAGCAGTTCTTC.

This clone has a handful of counts. J is TRBJ1-2 and V is TRBV5-6; 8 nucleotides match TRBD1. CDR3 size: 13 residues. V trimming: 5 bases; J trimming: 7 bases; junction bases outside the gene matches: 7. Germline V lookup: CDR1 SGHDT, CDR2 YYEEEE. The chain's CDR3 is CASRETGDSGYTF. The CDR3 bases are TGTGCCAGCAGAGAGACAGGGGATAGTGGCTACACCTTC. The full variable domain, rest sourced from reference TRBV5-6 and TRBJ1-2, is DAGVTQSPTHLIKTRGQQVTLRCSPKSGHDTVSWYQQALGQGPQFIFQYYEEEERQRGNFPDRFSGHQFPNYSSELNVNALLLGDSALYLCASRETGDSGYTFGSGTRLTVV.

The J gene is TRBJ2-7, the V gene TRBV5-1; 10 bases fit TRBD1. Looked up from germline, CDR1 is SGHRS and CDR2 is YFSETQ. This CDR3 region has 15 residues. V shed 3 bases, J shed 6 bases, and the junction held 9 bases outside the gene matches. CDR3 in DNA: TGCGCCAGCAGCTATACCGGGACAGGGGTGTTCGAGCAGTACTTC. Its translation: CASSYTGTGVFEQYF.

This chain connects TRBV28 to TRBJ1-4; no definite D call. The CDR3 covers 14 residues. CDR1 and CDR2 (germline): MDHEN, SYDVKM. The ends were cut back, 3 bases at V and 4 bases at J, with 9 bases in the middle. CDR3 region: CASSLVTVNEKLFF. The CDR3 DNA reads as TGTGCCAGCAGTTTGGTCACAGTTAATGAAAAACTGTTTTTT.

V and J are TRBV14 and TRBJ1-1; D is perhaps TRBD1 (5 bases). V gave up 1 base and J gave up 0 bases, with 12 bases separating them. CDR3 length: 16 amino acids. Per germline, CDR1 SGHDN and CDR2 FVKESK. CDR3 amino acids: CASSQGAGWMNTEAFF. The DNA of the CDR3 is TGTGCCAGCAGCCAAGGAGCAGGGTGGATGAACACTGAAGCTTTCTTT.